A selection of T cell receptor beta chains follows, all from one sample in a study of response to subunit inactivated influenza vaccine. TCRdb ran MiXCR on the RT-PCR reads and lists one entry per CDR3 protein. This sample has about 570,000 distinct CDR3 sequences; about 11% occur once, and the top ten carry more than 9.5%. These data are also associated with another study on T cells expressing NK-cell markers.

This specimen consisted of PBMCs from blood, obtained on the day of vaccination. The receptors were sampled from a man aged 50 or older who received an inactivated influenza vaccine. Both conserved end residues are part of each CDR3. D genes are given only for firm matches. Clone size is not always given. Where it is, it says once, few, many or a class for expanded clones.

v_call,j_call,d_call,clone_size,cdr3_aa,cdr3_nt
TRBV12-3/TRBV12-4,TRBJ2-2,TRBD1,.,CASSLTGGRELFF,TGTGCCAGCAGTTTAACAGGGGGCCGGGAGCTGTTTTTT
TRBV5-1,TRBJ2-7,.,many,CASSFSDRTFYEQYF,TGCGCCAGCAGCTTTTCAGACAGGACCTTTTACGAGCAGTACTTC
TRBV6-6,TRBJ2-5,.,many,CASSYSGETQYF,TGTGCCAGCAGTTACTCGGGGGAGACCCAGTACTTC
TRBV7-7,TRBJ2-1,TRBD2,.,CASSLGRENEQFF,TGTGCTAGCAGCTTAGGGCGGGAGAATGAGCAGTTCTTC
TRBV4-2,TRBJ2-1,TRBD1,few,CASSHDGQGNEQFF,TGTGCCAGCAGCCATGACGGACAGGGCAATGAGCAGTTCTTC
TRBV14,TRBJ2-6,.,few,CASSQGWWAPGANVLTF,TGTGCCAGCAGCCAAGGTTGGTGGGCGCCGGGGGCCAACGTCCTGACTTTC
TRBV29-1,TRBJ2-2,TRBD2,many,CSVVTSGVQGELFF,TGCAGCGTGGTGACTAGCGGGGTACAGGGGGAGCTGTTTTTT
TRBV2,TRBJ2-7,TRBD1,.,CASTPGGYHEQYF,TGTGCCAGCACCCCAGGGGGCTACCACGAGCAGTACTTC
TRBV14,TRBJ1-6,.,many,CASSQLDSNYSPLHF,TGTGCCAGCAGCCAACTGGACAGCAACTATTCACCCCTCCACTTT
TRBV3-1,TRBJ1-6,.,.,CASRISRDSPLHF,TGTGCCAGCAGGATCAGTAGAGATTCACCCCTCCACTTT
TRBV29-1,TRBJ2-7,TRBD1,.,CSVVPSGTATKQYF,TGCAGCGTTGTTCCCTCCGGGACAGCTACGAAGCAGTACTTC
TRBV27,TRBJ2-1,TRBD2,few,CASSLGAGGSDEQFF,TGTGCCAGCAGTTTAGGAGCGGGAGGGTCCGATGAGCAGTTCTTC
TRBV18,TRBJ2-2,.,few,CASSPKESGELFF,TGTGCCAGCTCACCGAAGGAGAGCGGGGAGCTGTTTTTT
TRBV20-1,TRBJ2-7,.,.,CSARDDSSYEQYF,TGCAGTGCTAGAGATGACAGCTCCTACGAGCAGTACTTC
TRBV24-1,TRBJ2-1,TRBD2,.,CATSDRTSGPEQFF,TGTGCCACCAGTGACCGGACTAGCGGGCCTGAGCAGTTCTTC
TRBV24-1,TRBJ2-5,TRBD1,.,CATSDRTGGETQYF,TGTGCCACCAGTGACCGAACAGGGGGAGAGACCCAGTACTTC
TRBV3-1,TRBJ2-7,.,.,CASSQGRTFEQYF,TGTGCCAGCAGCCAAGGTCGGACATTCGAGCAGTACTTC
TRBV10-3,TRBJ2-5,.,.,CAISARGEQETQYF,TGCGCCATCAGTGCCCGTGGGGAACAAGAGACCCAGTACTTC
TRBV20-1,TRBJ1-5,.,.,CSARDDGIRQPQHF,TGCAGTGCTAGAGATGACGGGATTAGGCAGCCCCAGCATTTT
TRBV10-3,TRBJ2-3,.,.,CAISDRGSTDTQYF,TGTGCCATCAGTGACCGGGGTAGCACAGATACGCAGTATTTT
TRBV12-3/TRBV12-4,TRBJ1-4,.,few,CASSLTLTNEKLFF,TGTGCCAGCAGTTTAACACTCACTAATGAAAAACTGTTTTTT
TRBV6-5,TRBJ2-1,TRBD2,few,CASSSPGLKAEQFF,TGTGCCAGCAGTTCGCCGGGACTAAAGGCTGAGCAGTTCTTC
TRBV9,TRBJ1-3,.,many,CASSVLGDIGNTIYF,TGTGCCAGCAGCGTACTAGGGGACATTGGAAACACCATATATTTT
TRBV7-9,TRBJ2-7,.,few,CASSLGGGFNSYEQYF,TGTGCCAGCAGCTTAGGAGGCGGGTTCAATTCCTACGAGCAGTACTTC
TRBV10-3,TRBJ1-2,TRBD1,few,CAINPGTGGAGGYTF,TGTGCCATCAACCCAGGGACAGGGGGCGCGGGTGGCTACACCTTC
TRBV4-3,TRBJ1-6,TRBD1,many,CASSGTGNSPLHF,TGCGCCAGCAGTGGGACAGGGAATTCACCCCTCCACTTT
TRBV5-5,TRBJ2-3,TRBD2,.,CASSPRGGGGTDTQYF,TGTGCCAGCAGCCCTCGGGGGGGGGGCGGCACAGATACGCAGTATTTT
TRBV7-6,TRBJ2-6,TRBD1,.,CASSLDGQGVTNVLTF,TGTGCCAGCAGCTTAGATGGTCAGGGGGTTACCAACGTCCTGACTTTC
TRBV7-9,TRBJ2-5,.,few,CASSYTSGRYF,TGTGCCAGCAGCTACACCTCAGGGAGGTACTTC
TRBV6-2/TRBV6-3,TRBJ2-7,TRBD2,.,CASSLTSGSFEQYF,TGTGCCAGCAGTTTGACTAGCGGGAGTTTCGAGCAGTACTTC
TRBV7-6,TRBJ2-3,.,.,CASSPDPGTDTQYF,TGTGCCAGCAGCCCAGACCCAGGGACAGATACGCAGTATTTT
TRBV12-3/TRBV12-4,TRBJ1-6,TRBD1,few,CASSFSGGSPLHF,TGTGCCAGCAGTTTTTCAGGGGGTTCACCCCTCCACTTT
TRBV6-1,TRBJ2-5,.,few,CASSGVKGGQETQYF,TGTGCCAGCAGCGGGGTGAAAGGTGGTCAAGAGACCCAGTACTTC
TRBV20-1,TRBJ2-7,.,few,CSAREGTRTHEQYF,TGCAGTGCTAGGGAAGGGACCCGCACCCACGAGCAGTACTTC
TRBV6-2/TRBV6-3,TRBJ2-5,TRBD2,.,CASSYSPWTSGGASETQYF,TGTGCCAGCAGTTACTCCCCGTGGACTAGCGGGGGGGCGTCGGAGACCCAGTACTTC
TRBV6-1,TRBJ2-1,TRBD2,few,CASSGAPLAGGPAGSYNEQFF,TGTGCCAGCAGTGGGGCCCCACTAGCGGGGGGGCCTGCCGGATCCTACAATGAGCAGTTCTTC
TRBV12-3/TRBV12-4,TRBJ1-1,.,.,CASSPGRVGMNTEAFF,TGTGCCAGCAGTCCCGGGAGGGTGGGGATGAACACTGAAGCTTTCTTT
TRBV4-1,TRBJ2-6,TRBD2,few,CASSQELAGGLSRSGANVLTF,TGCGCCAGCAGCCAAGAGTTAGCGGGGGGACTATCTCGCTCTGGGGCCAACGTCCTGACTTTC
TRBV11-2,TRBJ2-5,TRBD1,few,CASSFGTGGNQETQYF,TGTGCCAGCAGCTTTGGGACAGGGGGGAACCAAGAGACCCAGTACTTC
TRBV4-3,TRBJ2-1,.,few,CASSQARVGYNEQFF,TGCGCCAGCAGCCAAGCGAGGGTAGGCTACAATGAGCAGTTCTTC
TRBV12-3/TRBV12-4,TRBJ2-2,TRBD1,.,CASATGTGTGELFF,TGTGCCAGTGCAACCGGGACAGGGACCGGGGAGCTGTTTTTT
TRBV12-3/TRBV12-4,TRBJ2-2,.,.,CASSFAGRNTGELFF,TGTGCCAGCAGTTTCGCAGGGAGGAACACCGGGGAGCTGTTTTTT
TRBV20-1,TRBJ1-6,.,few,CSAPTRGDNSPLHF,TGCAGTGCACCGACAAGGGGTGACAATTCACCCCTCCACTTT
TRBV27,TRBJ2-3,TRBD2,.,CASSRSGRASQDTQYF,TGTGCCAGCAGTCGAAGCGGGAGGGCCAGTCAAGATACGCAGTATTTT
TRBV6-2/TRBV6-3,TRBJ2-1,TRBD2,.,CASSYSIILAGANEQFF,TGTGCCAGCAGTTACTCGATAATACTAGCGGGAGCCAATGAGCAGTTCTTC
TRBV29-1,TRBJ2-7,.,.,CSVGDGAYEQYF,TGCAGCGTTGGGGACGGAGCCTACGAGCAGTACTTC
TRBV12-3/TRBV12-4,TRBJ1-2,.,.,CASSLAGGYYGYTF,TGTGCCAGCAGTTTAGCAGGGGGTTACTATGGCTACACCTTC
TRBV7-9,TRBJ2-1,TRBD2,.,CASSLSGGRSYNEQFF,TGTGCCAGCAGCTTATCCGGCGGGAGGTCCTACAATGAGCAGTTCTTC
TRBV5-1,TRBJ1-1,.,few,CASSWKGADTEAFF,TGCGCCAGCAGCTGGAAAGGGGCGGACACTGAAGCTTTCTTT
TRBV7-2,TRBJ2-7,TRBD2,.,CASSFSGRTYEQYF,TGTGCCAGCAGCTTTTCCGGGAGGACCTACGAGCAGTACTTC
TRBV11-2,TRBJ1-1,.,few,CASSPRSATGLNTEAFF,TGTGCCAGCAGCCCAAGATCCGCGACAGGTCTGAACACTGAAGCTTTCTTT
TRBV4-3,TRBJ2-3,.,many,CASSQEQGWTDTQYF,TGCGCCAGCAGCCAAGAACAGGGTTGGACAGATACGCAGTATTTT
TRBV18,TRBJ2-1,.,few,CASSAQGKEQFF,TGTGCCAGCTCGGCTCAGGGGAAAGAGCAGTTCTTC
TRBV24-1,TRBJ2-3,.,few,CATSDAITAQRTASLDTQYF,TGTGCCACCAGTGATGCTATTACCGCCCAGAGGACAGCGAGTTTAGATACGCAGTATTTT
TRBV7-2,TRBJ2-2,.,.,CASSLADLSTGELFF,TGTGCCAGCAGCTTAGCGGACTTGTCCACCGGGGAGCTGTTTTTT